Listed below are T cell receptor beta chains from one sample, sequenced in a study of regulatory T cells in long-lasting Graves disease. TCRdb reanalysed the multiplex PCR reads using MiXCR and keeps one entry per CDR3 protein. This repertoire shows 400,000 to 500,000 distinct CDR3 sequences, roughly a fifth found once; its top ten account for roughly an eighth. The material was peripheral blood mononuclear cells (PBMCs), obtained when the disease was refractory, from a patient treated with antithyroid drugs. These receptors came from a female donor with Graves disease. Both conserved end residues are part of each CDR3. A D gene is named only where the DNA matches it firmly. Expanded clones get a size class; other rows say once, few or many, or leave the size out.

size	V	D	J	DNA	CDR3
few	TRBV7-9	NA	TRBJ1-1	TGTGCCAGCAGCTTATCTAAGAACACTGAAGCTTTCTTT	CASSLSKNTEAFF
NA	TRBV29-1	NA	TRBJ2-7	TGCAGCGCGGGCACGCTATCCCCAAAAGGGGGCGAGCAGTACTTC	CSAGTLSPKGGEQYF
few	TRBV6-1	TRBD1	TRBJ1-1	TGTGCCAGCAGTACGGCCGGGACAGGGGAGAGTGAAGCTTTCTTT	CASSTAGTGESEAFF
few	TRBV10-3	NA	TRBJ1-3	TGTGCCATCAGCGAAGCCCGGGACGGAAACACCATATATTTT	CAISEARDGNTIYF
many	TRBV6-1	TRBD2	TRBJ2-7	TGTGCCACCGGGACTAGCGTATACGAGCAGTACTTC	CATGTSVYEQYF
many	TRBV5-1	TRBD1	TRBJ1-2	TGCGCCAGCAGCGAGGACAGGGCCTTGCACTTC	CASSEDRALHF
many	TRBV28	NA	TRBJ2-3	TGTGCCAGCAGCCTCCTGGGTGCCCCCGCAGATACGCAGTATTTT	CASSLLGAPADTQYF
many	TRBV10-2	TRBD1	TRBJ1-6	TGCGCCAGCAGTGAGGGGACAGGGCGTAATTCACCCCTCCACTTT	CASSEGTGRNSPLHF
once	TRBV29-1	NA	TRBJ2-3	TGCAGCGTTGAAATGCTGGATACGCAGTATTTT	CSVEMLDTQYF
NA	TRBV27	NA	TRBJ2-7	TGTGCCAGCAGTTTATCGACTGGATTCTCCTACGAGCCGTACTTC	CASSLSTGFSYEPYF
many	TRBV12-3/TRBV12-4	NA	TRBJ1-2	TGTGCCAGCAGTCTTCCCAAGGAGTGGTATGGCTACACCTTC	CASSLPKEWYGYTF
few	TRBV5-8	TRBD1	TRBJ1-4	TGTGCCAGCAGCTTGGGTAGGGGGCAAGAAAAACTGTTTTTT	CASSLGRGQEKLFF
NA	TRBV6-1	NA	TRBJ2-3	TGTGCCAGCAGTACAGCCTCTAGCACAGATACGCAGTATTTT	CASSTASSTDTQYF
NA	TRBV6-1	TRBD2	TRBJ2-7	TGTGCCAGTAGCGGGAGTCTCTCCTACGAGCAGTACTTC	CASSGSLSYEQYF
few	TRBV27	NA	TRBJ2-5	TGTGCCAGCACCTTTGCGGGGGCGGAGACCCAGTACTTC	CASTFAGAETQYF
few	TRBV19	NA	TRBJ2-7	TGTGCCAGTAGGACCATTGACAGGTCGGGAAACAACTACGAGCAGTACTTC	CASRTIDRSGNNYEQYF